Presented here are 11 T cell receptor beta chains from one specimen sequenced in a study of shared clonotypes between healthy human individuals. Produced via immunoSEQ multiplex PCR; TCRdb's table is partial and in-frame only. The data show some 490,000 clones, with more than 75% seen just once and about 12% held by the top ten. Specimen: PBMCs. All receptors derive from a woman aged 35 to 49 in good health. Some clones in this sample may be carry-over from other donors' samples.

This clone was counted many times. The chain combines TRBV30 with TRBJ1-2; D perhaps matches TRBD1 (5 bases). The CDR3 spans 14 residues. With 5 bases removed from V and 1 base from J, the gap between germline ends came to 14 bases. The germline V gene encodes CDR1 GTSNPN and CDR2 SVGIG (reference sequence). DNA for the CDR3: TGTGCCTGGGGGGGACGAAGCTATAACTATGGCTACACCTTC. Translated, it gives CAWGGRSYNYGYTF.

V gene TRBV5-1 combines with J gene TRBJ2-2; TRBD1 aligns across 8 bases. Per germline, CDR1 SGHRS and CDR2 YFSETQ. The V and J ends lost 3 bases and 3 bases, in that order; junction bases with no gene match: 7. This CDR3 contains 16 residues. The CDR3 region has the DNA TGCGCCAGCAGCTGGGCGGACAGGGAGTACACCGGGGAGCTGTTTTTT. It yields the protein CASSWADREYTGELFF.

CDR3 amino acids: CASTYLSTSADTQYF. In DNA, the CDR3 is TGCGCCAGCACCTACCTCTCAACTAGCGCAGATACGCAGTATTTT. The rearrangement uses TRBV5-1 and TRBJ2-3, with 7 bases matching TRBD2. The length of the CDR3 is 15 residues. CDR1 SGHRS and CDR2 YFSETQ come from the germline V gene. V was clipped by 6 bases and J by 4 bases; unmatched bases: 11.

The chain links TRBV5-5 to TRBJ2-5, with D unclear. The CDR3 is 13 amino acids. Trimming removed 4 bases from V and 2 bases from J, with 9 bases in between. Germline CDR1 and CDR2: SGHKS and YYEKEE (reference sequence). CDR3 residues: CASSALVQETQYF. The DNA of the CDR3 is TGTGCCAGCAGCGCTTTGGTACAAGAGACCCAGTACTTC.

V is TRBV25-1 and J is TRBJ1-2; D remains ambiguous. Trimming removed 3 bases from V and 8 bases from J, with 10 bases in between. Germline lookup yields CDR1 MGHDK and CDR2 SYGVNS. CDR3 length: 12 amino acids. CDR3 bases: TGTGCCAGCAGTGACAGCATTATGGGCTACACCTTC. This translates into CASSDSIMGYTF.

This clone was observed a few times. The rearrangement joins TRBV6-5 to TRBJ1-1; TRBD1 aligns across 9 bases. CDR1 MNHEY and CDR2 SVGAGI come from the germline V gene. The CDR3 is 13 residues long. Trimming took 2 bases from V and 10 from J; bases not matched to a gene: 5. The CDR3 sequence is CASSYGDRASAFF. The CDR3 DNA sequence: TGTGCCAGCAGTTACGGGGACAGGGCCTCAGCTTTCTTT.

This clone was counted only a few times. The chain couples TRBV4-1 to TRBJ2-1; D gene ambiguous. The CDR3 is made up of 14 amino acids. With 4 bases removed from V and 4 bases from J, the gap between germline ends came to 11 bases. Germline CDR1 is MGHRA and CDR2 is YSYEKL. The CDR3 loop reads CASSLRAVYNEQFF. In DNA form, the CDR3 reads TGCGCCAGCAGCCTAAGGGCGGTTTACAATGAGCAGTTCTTC.

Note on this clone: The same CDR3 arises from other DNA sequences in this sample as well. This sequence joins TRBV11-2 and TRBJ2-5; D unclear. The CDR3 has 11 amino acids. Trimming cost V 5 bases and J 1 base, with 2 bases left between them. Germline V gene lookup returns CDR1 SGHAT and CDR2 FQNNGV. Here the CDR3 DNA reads TGTGCCAGCAGCCTCCAAGAGACCCAGTACTTC. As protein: CASSLQETQYF.

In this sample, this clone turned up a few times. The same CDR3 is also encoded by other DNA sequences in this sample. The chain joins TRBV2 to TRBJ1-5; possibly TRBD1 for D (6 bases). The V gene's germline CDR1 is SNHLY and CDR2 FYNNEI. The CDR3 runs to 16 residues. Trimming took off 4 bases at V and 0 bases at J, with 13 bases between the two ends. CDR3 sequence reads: CASSVGGGGSNQPQHF. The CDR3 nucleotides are TGTGCCAGCAGTGTCGGCGGGGGCGGTAGCAATCAGCCCCAGCATTTT.

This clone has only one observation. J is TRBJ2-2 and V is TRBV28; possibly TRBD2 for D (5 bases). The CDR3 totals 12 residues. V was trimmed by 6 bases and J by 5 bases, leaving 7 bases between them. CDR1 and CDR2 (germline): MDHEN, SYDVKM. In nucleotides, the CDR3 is TGTGCCAGCAGAACTAGAACCGGGGAGCTGTTTTTT. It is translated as CASRTRTGELFF.

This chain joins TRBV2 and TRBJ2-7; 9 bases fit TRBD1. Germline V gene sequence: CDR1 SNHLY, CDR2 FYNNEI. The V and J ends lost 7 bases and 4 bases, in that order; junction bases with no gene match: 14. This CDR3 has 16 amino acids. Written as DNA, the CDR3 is TGTGCCAGCACCAGAGGGGGGGGACAGGGAGTGTACGAGCAGTACTTC. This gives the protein CASTRGGGQGVYEQYF.